This T cell receptor (beta chain) was recorded in a study of T cells in Graves' hyperthyroidism and ophthalmopathy. Findings and limits, study-wide: Researchers found most expanded thyroid clonotypes above 0.001 in blood as well.

Hyperthyroidism in the patients, aged 18 to 65, was newly diagnosed and under 2 months in duration. Patients with uncontrolled infections, other autoimmune diseases, pregnancy or lactation were excluded. Amplification targeted TCR beta CDR3 regions from RNA transcripts. The HTBI set primed first-round TCR CDR3 RT-PCR. TCRdb independently ran MiXCR on the multiplex PCR reads; one entry per CDR3 protein. The data show a few hundred thousand distinct CDR3 sequences, around 46% seen once. This clonotype was seen ten or more times. Its target is not known. Germline V gives CDR1 SGHTA, CDR2 FQGNSA. Trimming cost V 2 bases and J 4 bases, with 12 bases left between them. The CDR3 runs 14 residues.

This clonotype was obtained from a woman between 18 and 29 years old with Graves' hyperthyroidism. The chain carries TRBV7-2 and TRBJ2-7; no reliable D call. What was sequenced was peripheral blood or thyroid tissue (not recorded which). CDR3 loop: CASSLRPGGYEQYF. Written as DNA, the CDR3 is TGTGCCAGCAGCTTACGCCCCGGCGGTTACGAGCAGTACTTC.